This T cell receptor beta chain was recorded in a study of cytotoxic CD8 clonotypes in ibrutinib-treated CLL (dated by TCRdb to the early 2020s). Study-wide context: The cohort had eleven to twelve relapsed/refractory and roughly 15 treatment-naive patients; some 17 were IGHV unmutated. Partial responses were observed in about 25 patients and complete responses in 2; after a median follow-up of around 68 months, remission was maintained in 15 or so patients and progression was observed in about twelve. The response samples were drawn at a median of 12 months into treatment, with a range of about 6 to 36 months. Samples averaged approximately 260,000 productive templates and approximately 100,000 productive rearrangements. Of the 86 participants in the trial, about two dozen had longitudinal samples available. Cryopreserved peripheral blood mononuclear cells were collected at three points: before therapy, at response, and at either sustained remission or disease progression. Every remission and progressive disease sample was obtained while ibrutinib was still being received by the patients. What the study reported, not specific to this receptor: Baseline clonality exceeded that of age-matched healthy donors and correlated strongly with circulating CD8+ T-cell counts. Lymph node repertoires were not examined, and the timing of sampling was not matched between patients in sustained remission and those whose disease progressed. Clonality rose at ibrutinib response, remained stable during sustained remission, and dropped back toward baseline at progression. Public clonotypes were rare and either contracted or stayed stable during treatment, and the rise in clonality at ibrutinib response reflected the expansion of private clonotypes.

The goal of deep resolution MiSeq sequencing was a depth between 1 in 1 million and 1 in 200,000 T cells, and coverage averaged 10x per clonotype. The immunoSEQ hsTCRB Kit was used to generate TCR beta libraries. In the original analysis: Data were analyzed with ImmunoSEQ Data Assistant and ImmunoSEQ Analyzer, with V, D and J genes assigned per IMGT definitions. Clonality, which ranges from 0 to 1, was calculated by subtracting the normalized Shannon entropy of productive rearrangement frequencies from one. Public clonotype analysis was restricted to overrepresented clonotypes comprising at least 0.05% of each patient's repertoire. Roughly 13 age-matched healthy donor repertoires from immuneACCESS were used as controls for clonality. TCRdb stores this immuneACCESS table with in-frame sequences only. Part of the clones is absent; in the studies checked, under half of the shortfall reflects unresolved V genes, and no reason is known for the rest. The D gene and trimming were derived from the DNA, and the V and J assignments and clone size from that table. A total of 200,000 to 250,000 clones appear in this sample, roughly three quarters of them only once. The biggest ten clones account for 10% to 12% of the sample.

Of note for this clone: The specificity of this receptor is unknown. The sample holds no much larger clone one base away, and base qualities are not on file.

CDR1 SGHVS and CDR2 FNYEAQ are derived from the germline V gene. Trimming costs V 2 bases and J 0 bases, and their ends lie 17 bases apart. The CDR3, cysteine through phenylalanine, is 18 amino acids long. The only DNA kept is the CDR3, 54 bases in frame from the first base. The meaning of the sample's time point label: 12 months on ibrutinib. For TCR beta library preparation, about 2.2 micrograms of genomic DNA were extracted from the cryopreserved PBMCs. Longitudinal blood samples from CLL patients receiving ibrutinib monotherapy were subjected to high-throughput TCR beta sequencing. The patients took part in an open-label, single-center phase 2 trial of ibrutinib monotherapy.

The clonotype comes from a human donor with chronic lymphocytic leukemia. The source was PBMCs, collected after 12 months of ibrutinib treatment. Here the chain combines TRBV7-6 and TRBJ2-1; the D call is tentative, TRBD1 or TRBD2, as each matches 5 bases. The CDR3 is CASSLWGNPRDSYNEQFF. The bases are TGTGCCAGCAGCTTATGGGGCAACCCCCGGGACTCCTACAATGAGCAGTTCTTC.